This T cell receptor (beta chain) was found in a study of radiotherapy plus CTLA-4 blockade in lung cancer. Looking at the study overall: An objective response was seen in around 19% of patients, and disease control in roughly 28%. Whole-study results and caveats: Among blood TCR repertoires after radiotherapy plus ipilimumab, tumor-derived clones expanded. Early blood T cell clone changes and increased post-radiation serum interferon-beta were reportedly the strongest response predictors.

The repertoire was sequenced with immunoSEQ multiplex PCR; TCRdb's copy has only in-frame clones and lacks some. The sample has 86,000 or so clones; more than 60% are singletons. Focal radiation was given together with CTLA-4 blockade (ipilimumab) to patients with chemo-refractory metastatic non-small-cell lung cancer. J was trimmed by 5 bases and V by 4 bases; bases with no gene match: 8. The CDR3 loop spans 17 amino acids. Germline-derived CDR1 and CDR2 are MDHEN and SYDVKM. About this clone itself: What it binds is not known.

This rearrangement joins TRBV28 to TRBJ1-4, with 12 nucleotides matching TRBD1. This receptor was identified in a human donor with non-small cell lung cancer who had a partial response to radiotherapy plus ipilimumab. Some clones in this sample may be carry-over from other donors' samples. Source: peripheral blood, taken from a patient treated with radiotherapy plus ipilimumab. The CDR3 bases are TGTGCCAGCAGTTCCCCGGGACAGGGGGCTCGAAATGAAAAACTGTTTTTT. It translates to CASSSPGQGARNEKLFF.